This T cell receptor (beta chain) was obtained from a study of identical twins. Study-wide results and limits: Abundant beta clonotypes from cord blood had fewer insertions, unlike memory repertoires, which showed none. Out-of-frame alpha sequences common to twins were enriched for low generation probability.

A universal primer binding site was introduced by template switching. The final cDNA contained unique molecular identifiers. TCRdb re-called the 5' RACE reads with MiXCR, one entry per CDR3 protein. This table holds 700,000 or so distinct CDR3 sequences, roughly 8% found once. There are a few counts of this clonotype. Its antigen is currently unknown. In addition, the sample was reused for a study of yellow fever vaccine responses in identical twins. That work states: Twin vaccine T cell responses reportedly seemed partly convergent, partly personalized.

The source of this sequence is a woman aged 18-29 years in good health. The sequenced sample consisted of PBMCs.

The CDR3 here is CASSPPAWTAKPGNTIYF. The CDR3 coding sequence is TGTGCCAGCAGCCCCCCCGCGTGGACCGCAAAACCAGGAAACACCATATATTTT. The V and J genes are TRBV3-1 and TRBJ1-3; no definite D call. Germline V gives CDR1 LGHDT, CDR2 YNNKEL (reference sequence). V shed 4 bases and J shed 4 bases, with 23 bases lying between them. The CDR3 is made up of 18 amino acids.